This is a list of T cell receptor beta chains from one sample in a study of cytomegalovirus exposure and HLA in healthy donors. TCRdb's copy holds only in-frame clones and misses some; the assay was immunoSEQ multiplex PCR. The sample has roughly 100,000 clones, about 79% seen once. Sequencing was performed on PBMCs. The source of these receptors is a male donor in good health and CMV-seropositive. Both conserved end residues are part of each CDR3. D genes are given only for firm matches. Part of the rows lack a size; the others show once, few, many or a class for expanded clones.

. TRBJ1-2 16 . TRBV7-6 TGTGCCAGCAGCTTAAACGGTGAACCTGCCCCTAGGGGCTACACCTTC CASSLNGEPAPRGYTF
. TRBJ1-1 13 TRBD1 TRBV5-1 TGCGCCAGCAGCGCCAGGGGGGACACTGAAGCTTTCTTT CASSARGDTEAFF
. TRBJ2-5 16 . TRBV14 TGTGCCAGCAGCCCCCTTCCTACTAGCCCGAGAGAGACCCAGTACTTC CASSPLPTSPRETQYF
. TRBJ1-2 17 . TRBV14 TGTGCCAGCAGCCCCTCATACCCGGACAGTCTAATTTATGGCTACACCTTC CASSPSYPDSLIYGYTF
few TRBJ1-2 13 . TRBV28 TGTGCCAGCAGTATGACAACCGTCTATGGCTACACCTTC CASSMTTVYGYTF
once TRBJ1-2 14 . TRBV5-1 TGCGCCAGCAGGTCCGGTCCGGGGGAGGGTGGCTACACCTTC CASRSGPGEGGYTF
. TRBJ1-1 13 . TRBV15 TGTGCCACCAGTGGACAGATGAACACTGAAGCTTTCTTT CATSGQMNTEAFF
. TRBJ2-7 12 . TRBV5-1 TGCGCCAGCAGGAGGGACTCCTACGAGCAGTACTTC CASRRDSYEQYF
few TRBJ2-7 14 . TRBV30 TGTGCCTGGACCGACTGGGGGCACTCCTACGAGCAGTACTTC CAWTDWGHSYEQYF
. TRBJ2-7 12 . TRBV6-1 TGTGCCAGCAGTGAATCGGGCTACGAGCAGTACTTC CASSESGYEQYF
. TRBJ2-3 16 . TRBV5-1 TGCGCCAGCAGCTTGGATAGCGGACCTAGCACAGATACGCAGTATTTT CASSLDSGPSTDTQYF
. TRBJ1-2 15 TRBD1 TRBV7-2 TGTGCCAGCAGCTTAGAAGTGGGACAGCACTATGGCTACACCTTC CASSLEVGQHYGYTF
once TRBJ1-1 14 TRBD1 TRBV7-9 TGTGCCAGCAGGTCGGGACAGGGAAACACTGAAGCTTTCTTT CASRSGQGNTEAFF
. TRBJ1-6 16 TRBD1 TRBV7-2 TGTGCCAGCAGCTCCACAGGGACAGCCTATAATTCACCCCTCCACTTT CASSSTGTAYNSPLHF
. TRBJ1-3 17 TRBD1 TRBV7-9 TGTGCCAGCAGCCCTCGGGACAGGGGGAGCTCTGGAAACACCATATATTTT CASSPRDRGSSGNTIYF
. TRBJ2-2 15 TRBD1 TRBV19 TGTGCCACCGAGGACAGGGGCGAGCGGTCCGGGGAGCTGTTTTTT CATEDRGERSGELFF
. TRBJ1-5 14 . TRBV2 TGTGCCAGCTATCGAGACAGGAGCAATCAGCCCCAGCATTTT CASYRDRSNQPQHF
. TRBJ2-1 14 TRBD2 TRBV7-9 TGTGCCAGCAGCTTTCTAGCGGGTGGGGATGAGCAGTTCTTC CASSFLAGGDEQFF
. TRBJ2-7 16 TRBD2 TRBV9 TGTGCCAGCAGTCCAGCCCTTAGCGGGGGGGCGAATGAGCAGTACTTC CASSPALSGGANEQYF
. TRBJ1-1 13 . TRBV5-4 TGTGCCAGCAGCTTGACAGAGAACACTGAAGCTTTCTTT CASSLTENTEAFF
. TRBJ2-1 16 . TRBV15 TGTGCCACCAGCAGTACCCTAGCACCCTCTAGAAATGAGCAGTTCTTC CATSSTLAPSRNEQFF
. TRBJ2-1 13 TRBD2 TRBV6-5 TGTGCCAGTCAGGGGCGGGGGGGCACTGAGCAGTTCTTC CASQGRGGTEQFF
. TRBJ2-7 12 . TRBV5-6 TGTGCCAGCACCGAGGGATACAGCGAGCAGTACTTC CASTEGYSEQYF
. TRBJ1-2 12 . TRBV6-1 TGTGCCAGCCCGCAGGGGATAAGGGGCTACACCTTC CASPQGIRGYTF
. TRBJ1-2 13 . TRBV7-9 TGTGCCAGCAGCTTAGGAGGGCCCTATGGCTACACCTTC CASSLGGPYGYTF
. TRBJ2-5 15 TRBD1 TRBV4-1 TGCGCCAGCAGCCTTTCCGGCACAGGGGGGGAGACCCAGTACTTC CASSLSGTGGETQYF
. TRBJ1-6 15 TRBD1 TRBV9 TGTGCCAGCAGCTTCGGGACAGGGGATAATTCACCCCTCCACTTT CASSFGTGDNSPLHF
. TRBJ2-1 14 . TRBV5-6 TGTGCCAGCACCCCCGGCGGGGACTACAATGAGCAGTTCTTC CASTPGGDYNEQFF
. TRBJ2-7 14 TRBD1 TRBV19 TGTGCCAGTAGTATGCGGACAGGAGGTCCCGAGCAGTACTTC CASSMRTGGPEQYF